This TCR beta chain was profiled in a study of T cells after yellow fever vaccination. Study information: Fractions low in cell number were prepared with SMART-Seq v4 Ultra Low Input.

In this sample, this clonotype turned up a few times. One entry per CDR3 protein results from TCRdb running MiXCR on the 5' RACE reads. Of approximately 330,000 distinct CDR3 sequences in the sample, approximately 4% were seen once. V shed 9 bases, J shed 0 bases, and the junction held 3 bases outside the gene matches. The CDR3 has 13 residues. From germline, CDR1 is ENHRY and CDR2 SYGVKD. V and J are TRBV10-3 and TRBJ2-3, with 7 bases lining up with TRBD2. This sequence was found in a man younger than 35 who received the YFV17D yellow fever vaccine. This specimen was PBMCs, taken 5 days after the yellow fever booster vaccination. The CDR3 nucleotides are TGTGCCATGGGGGGACTAAGCACAGATACGCAGTATTTT. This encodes CAMGGLSTDTQYF.